This T cell receptor beta chain was captured by sequencing in a study of blood T cell repertoires in COVID-19. Across the study: Samples of COVID-19 (acute and convalescent) were obtained from the United States, Italy and Spain. Nucleic acid was either cDNA or gDNA, and it came from T cells, B-cell-depleted T cells, or PBMCs.

In the study's own analysis: The assay estimated nucleated cells by amplifying reference gene primers. Libraries were prepared by immunoSEQ multiplex PCR; TCRdb keeps only in-frame clonotypes and omits some of them. V and J calls and clone size are as listed in that table; D and trimming were resolved from the DNA. The table records about 70,000 clones, around 74% of them present only once. The receptor was derived from a human donor in a cohort sampled during active COVID-19. Sequencing was performed on peripheral blood.

CDR3 DNA sequence: TGTGCCAGCAGTAGCACAGGGGGCTTTAATGAAAAACTGTTTTTT. Protein: CASSSTGGFNEKLFF. The genes are TRBV6-5 and TRBJ1-4; 9 positions match TRBD1. CDR3 size: 15 residues. CDR1 and CDR2 from the germline V gene are MNHEY and SVGAGI. Unmatched junction bases numbered 5, after V lost 5 bases and J lost 4 bases.